This T cell receptor (beta chain) was sequenced for a study of blood T cell repertoires in COVID-19. Overall study: Acute and convalescent COVID-19 specimens originated in the United States, Italy and Spain. PBMCs, B-cell-depleted T cells, or T cells provided the cDNA or gDNA that made up the material.

Study processing details: Amplification of reference gene primers was used by the study to estimate nucleated cell counts. Only in-frame clones appear in the TCRdb table, and some are missing; sequencing was by immunoSEQ multiplex PCR. V and J calls and clone size follow that table, whereas D and trimming were derived from the DNA. This sample has 400,000 to 450,000 clones; approximately 90% occur once, and the top ten carry roughly 0.78%. V gave up 1 base and J gave up 6 bases; unmatched junction bases: 9. Germline assignment: CDR1 SGHKS and CDR2 YYEKEE (reference sequence). The CDR3 extends over 15 amino acids.

The sample consisted of peripheral blood. J is TRBJ2-7 and V is TRBV5-5, with 8 bases fitting TRBD1. The sequence was collected from a man aged 18 to 29 with COVID-19, enrolled during active disease. The CDR3 bases are TGTGCCAGCAGCTTGTTGTTCAGGGGGCGATCCGAGCAGTACTTC. Translated: CASSLLFRGRSEQYF.